Listed below are T cell receptor beta chains from one sample, sequenced in a study of blood T cell repertoires in COVID-19. TCRdb's table, derived via immunoSEQ multiplex PCR, lists solely in-frame clones and lacks some. The table lists roughly 200,000 clones, more than 75% of them singletons, with approximately 8% in the top ten. Sequencing used peripheral blood. These TCRs come from a woman aged 55-70 years with COVID-19, enrolled during active disease. CDR3s include the opening cysteine and the closing phenylalanine or tryptophan. D genes are given only for firm matches. Clone size is shown for a subset of rows, as once, few, many or a class of expanded clone.

v_call	d_call	j_call	clone_size	cdr3_aa	cdr3_nt
TRBV4-1	NA	TRBJ2-1	NA	CASSQGTELGGDYNEQFF	TGCGCCAGCAGCCAAGGGACTGAATTGGGCGGGGACTACAATGAGCAGTTCTTC
TRBV6-6	NA	TRBJ1-5	NA	CASRAQDRQPQHF	TGTGCCAGCAGGGCCCAGGATCGGCAGCCCCAGCATTTT
TRBV6-5	TRBD1	TRBJ2-3	once	CASPGQPSRSDTQYF	TGTGCCAGCCCGGGACAGCCCTCAAGATCAGATACGCAGTATTTT
TRBV5-6	NA	TRBJ1-3	NA	CASSFYSQGPSGNTIYF	TGTGCCAGCAGCTTTTACTCGCAGGGGCCGTCTGGAAACACCATATATTTT
TRBV13	TRBD1	TRBJ1-5	NA	CASSLRQGGSNQPQHF	TGTGCCAGCAGCTTACGACAGGGTGGGAGCAATCAGCCCCAGCATTTT
TRBV2	TRBD1	TRBJ2-2	NA	CASQQGAVTGELFF	TGTGCCAGCCAACAGGGGGCAGTCACCGGGGAGCTGTTTTTT
TRBV28	TRBD1	TRBJ1-2	NA	CASRGGQPLYGYTF	TGTGCCAGCAGGGGGGGACAGCCCCTCTATGGCTACACCTTC
TRBV28	NA	TRBJ1-1	few	CASSLSGRANTEAFF	TGTGCCAGCAGTTTATCAGGCAGGGCGAACACTGAAGCTTTCTTT
TRBV10-3	NA	TRBJ2-3	NA	CAISETELSDTQYF	TGTGCCATCAGTGAGACCGAACTCTCAGATACGCAGTATTTT
TRBV7-9	TRBD1	TRBJ2-1	few	CASKEPGQGIRGEQFF	TGTGCCAGCAAAGAACCGGGACAGGGGATCCGGGGTGAGCAGTTCTTC
TRBV28	TRBD1	TRBJ1-2	NA	CASSPPTGQILYGYTF	TGTGCCAGCAGTCCACCGACGGGACAGATACTCTATGGCTACACCTTC
TRBV11-2	TRBD2	TRBJ2-3	NA	CASSLAGGPTTDTQYF	TGTGCCAGCAGCTTAGCGGGGGGGCCTACCACAGATACGCAGTATTTT
TRBV4-2	TRBD1	TRBJ1-1	NA	CASSQTTGAPEAFF	TGTGCCAGCAGCCAAACGACAGGGGCACCTGAAGCTTTCTTT
TRBV28	NA	TRBJ1-1	few	CASGLSGPEGAFF	TGTGCCAGCGGGTTAAGTGGACCCGAGGGAGCTTTCTTT
TRBV11-2	NA	TRBJ2-2	NA	CASSLALLSTGELFF	TGTGCCAGCAGCTTAGCGTTACTCTCCACCGGGGAGCTGTTTTTT
TRBV27	TRBD1	TRBJ1-2	NA	CASSERQGQGYTF	TGTGCCAGCAGTGAGCGACAGGGGCAAGGCTACACCTTC
TRBV6-5	TRBD2	TRBJ2-7	NA	CANSSRTSGRTHEQYF	TGTGCCAACAGTTCGAGGACTAGCGGGAGGACCCACGAGCAGTACTTC
TRBV5-1	TRBD1	TRBJ2-2	NA	CASSVEGATGELFF	TGCGCCAGCAGCGTCGAGGGGGCGACCGGGGAGCTGTTTTTT
TRBV3-1/TRBV3-2	NA	TRBJ2-1	NA	CASSEKAFGQGFWEQFF	TGTGCCAGCAGCGAAAAGGCCTTCGGGCAGGGGTTTTGGGAGCAGTTCTTC
TRBV19	NA	TRBJ1-1	NA	CASSKRGRHTEAFF	TGTGCCAGTAGCAAAAGAGGGAGGCACACTGAAGCTTTCTTT
TRBV28	NA	TRBJ1-6	few	CASVPPGFGSPLHF	TGTGCCAGCGTCCCACCGGGATTTGGTTCACCCCTCCACTTT
TRBV6-5	NA	TRBJ1-6	NA	CASSYSRGRDNSPLHF	TGTGCCAGCAGTTACTCGAGGGGGAGGGATAATTCACCCCTCCACTTT
TRBV7-2	TRBD1	TRBJ1-3	NA	CASSWGGQGFSGNTIYF	TGTGCCAGCAGCTGGGGGGGACAGGGGTTCTCTGGAAACACCATATATTTT
TRBV5-1	NA	TRBJ2-5	NA	CASTLGAGGQETQYF	TGCGCCAGCACTCTGGGGGCCGGGGGGCAAGAGACCCAGTACTTC
TRBV27	NA	TRBJ2-7	NA	CASSLAVGGSYEQYF	TGTGCCAGCAGTTTAGCAGTCGGGGGCTCCTACGAGCAGTACTTC
TRBV19	NA	TRBJ1-4	NA	CASRRGEKLFF	TGTGCCAGTAGGAGAGGTGAAAAACTGTTTTTT
TRBV6-5	NA	TRBJ1-4	NA	CASSYQHNEKLFF	TGTGCCAGCAGTTACCAACATAATGAAAAACTGTTTTTT
TRBV6-6	TRBD1	TRBJ1-6	NA	CASSPRYGPRDSQRRNSPLHF	TGTGCCAGCAGTCCCCGTTACGGCCCTCGGGACAGTCAAAGGAGGAATTCACCCCTCCACTTT